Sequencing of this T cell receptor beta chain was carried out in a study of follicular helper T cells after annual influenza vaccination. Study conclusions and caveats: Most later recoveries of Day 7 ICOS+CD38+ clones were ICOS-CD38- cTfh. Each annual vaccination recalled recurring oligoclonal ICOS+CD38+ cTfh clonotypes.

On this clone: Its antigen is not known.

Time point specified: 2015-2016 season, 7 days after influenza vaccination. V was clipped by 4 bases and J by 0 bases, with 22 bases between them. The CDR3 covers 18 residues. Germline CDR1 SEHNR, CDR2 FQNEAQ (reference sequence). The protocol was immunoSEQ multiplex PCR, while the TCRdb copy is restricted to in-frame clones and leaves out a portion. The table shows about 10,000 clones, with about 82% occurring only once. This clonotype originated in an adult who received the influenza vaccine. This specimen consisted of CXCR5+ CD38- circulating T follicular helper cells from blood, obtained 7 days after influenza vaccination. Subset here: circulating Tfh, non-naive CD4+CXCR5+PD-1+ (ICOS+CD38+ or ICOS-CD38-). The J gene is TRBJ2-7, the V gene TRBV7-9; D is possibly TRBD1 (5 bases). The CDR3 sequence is CASSSITNLQGSSYEQYF. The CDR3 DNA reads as TGTGCCAGCAGCTCCATAACAAATCTTCAGGGAAGCTCCTACGAGCAGTACTTC.